This TCR beta chain was found in a study of blood T cell repertoires in COVID-19. The study recruited people aged about 18 to 90 years across some 23 US areas. Clinical history as reported by participants underpinned cohort assignment. V lost 0 bases and J lost 7, with 14 bases in between. The CDR3 is 16 amino acids. Per germline, CDR1 SGDLS and CDR2 YYNGEE. Clones were sequenced by immunoSEQ multiplex PCR, and TCRdb holds only the in-frame ones, with some missing. The top ten hold about 5.3% of the sample, which has about 200,000 clones, under 90% seen once. The chain has TRBV9 and TRBJ1-6; the D gene is possibly TRBD1 (6 bases). The source of this sequence is a woman aged 45-65 years who had been exposed to COVID-19. Source material: PBMCs or T cells enriched from blood (not recorded which). The CDR3 loop reads CASSVEARGRNSPLHF. The CDR3 coding sequence is TGTGCCAGCAGCGTAGAGGCCAGGGGTCGGAATTCACCCCTCCACTTT.